This T cell receptor beta chain was recorded in a study of cytomegalovirus exposure and HLA in healthy donors. Worth noting for this clone: Antigen specificity is unknown.

Unmatched junction bases numbered 12, after V lost 7 bases and J lost 7 bases. Germline V gene lookup returns CDR1 GTSNPN and CDR2 SVGIG (reference sequence). The CDR3 has 14 residues. Amplification used 60 Vbeta primers and 13 Jbeta primers. Repertoires were generated with immunoSEQ multiplex PCR, while TCRdb's copy carries only in-frame clones and drops some. The sample lists about 110,000 clones, 70% seen once, with about 9% in the top ten. General study results and limits: The only immune exposure information that was available was CMV serostatus. Generally TCR sequences proved uncommon, though certain public TCRs appeared in numerous donors. V- and J-gene trimming in TCR beta was tied to a missense DCLRE1C variant by an analysis performed later.

Source material: PBMCs. The rearrangement links TRBV30 to TRBJ2-2; 7 nucleotides match TRBD2. The origin of this receptor is a man aged 30 to 39 in good health and CMV-seropositive. The CDR3 DNA reads as TGTGCCTTTCCCATTCGGGGGGAACACGGGGAGCTGTTTTTT. Its translation: CAFPIRGEHGELFF.